The 2 T cell receptor beta chains listed next were all sequenced from one sample in a study of Tregs in tolerant kidney transplant recipients. Method: immunoSEQ multiplex PCR; TCRdb's copy keeps in-frame clones and lacks some. In all, the sample yields roughly 48,000 clones. The sample was CD4+ T cells from blood, taken before the transplant. The receptors were gathered from a human donor who received a combined kidney and bone marrow transplant.

To note about this clone: The read falls 3 residues short of the CDR3 end, and the missing part is taken from the germline J gene. V usage is TRBV6-4 and J usage is TRBJ2-4, with a weak D call TRBD1 (6 bases). The V and J ends lost 2 bases and 0 bases respectively, with 14 bases between them. From germline, CDR1 is MRHNA and CDR2 SNTAGT. The CDR3 loop spans 17 amino acids. The CDR3 region is CASSDLTGFLAKNIQYF. The part of the CDR3 DNA that was read is TGTGCCAGCAGTGACCTGACAGGCTTCCTAGCCAAAAACATT.

On this clone: The read terminates 3 residues before the CDR3 end, so the remaining end is supplied by the germline J gene. The chain uses TRBV7-2 and TRBJ1-1; no firm D call. The V gene lost 5 bases and the J gene lost 1 base, with 11 bases spanning the gap. CDR1 and CDR2 (germline): SGHTA, FQGNSA. The CDR3 length is 14 residues. Partial CDR3 DNA: TGTGCCAGCAGCACGAGGACTAAGAACACTGAA. This translates into CASSTRTKNTE. The whole CDR3 is CASSTRTKNTEAFF.